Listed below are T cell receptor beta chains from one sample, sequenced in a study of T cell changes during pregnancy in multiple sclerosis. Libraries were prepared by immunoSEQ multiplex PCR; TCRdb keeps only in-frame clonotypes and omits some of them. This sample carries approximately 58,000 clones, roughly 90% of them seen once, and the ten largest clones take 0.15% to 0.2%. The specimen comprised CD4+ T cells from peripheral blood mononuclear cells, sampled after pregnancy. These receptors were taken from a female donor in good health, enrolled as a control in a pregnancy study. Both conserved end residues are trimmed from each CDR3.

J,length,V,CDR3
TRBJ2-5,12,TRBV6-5,ASSRDPEEGTQY
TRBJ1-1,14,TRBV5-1,ASSLRGLSGEVEAF
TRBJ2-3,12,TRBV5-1,ASSFSGGADTQY
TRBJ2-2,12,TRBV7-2,ASSLDWRSGELF
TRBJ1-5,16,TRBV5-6,ASSRVTGAVESNQPQH
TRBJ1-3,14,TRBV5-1,ASSLVGTGSGNTIY
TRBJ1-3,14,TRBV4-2,ASSQDPAGAGNTIY
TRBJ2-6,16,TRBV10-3,AISDLAGGRSGANVLT
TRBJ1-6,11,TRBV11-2,ASSVQGNSPLH
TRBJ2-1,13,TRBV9,ASSARTGGANEQF
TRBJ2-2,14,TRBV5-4,ASSLPGQLNTGELF
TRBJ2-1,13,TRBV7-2,ASSPDRSSYNEQF
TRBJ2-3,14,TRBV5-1,ASSLGAKGVTDTQY
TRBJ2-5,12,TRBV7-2,ASSRSGGGETQY
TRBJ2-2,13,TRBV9,ASSGGQGRTGELF
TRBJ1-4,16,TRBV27,ASSPRWGTGARNEKLF
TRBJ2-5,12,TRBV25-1,ASSEGRGGETQY
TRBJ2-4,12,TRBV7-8,ASSLGTIENIQY
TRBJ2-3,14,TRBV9,ASSVDARTSTDTQY
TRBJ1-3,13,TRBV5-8,ASSPGINSGNTIY